This TCR beta chain was profiled in a study of T cells in Graves' hyperthyroidism and ophthalmopathy (dated by TCRdb to between 2019 and 2020). In the study overall: Peripheral blood was sampled at the time of initial diagnosis, prior to any treatment. To identify TCR V-J signatures that set the groups apart, the researchers used a discovery cohort of 100 or so patients, made up of roughly 45 with Graves' ophthalmopathy and 57 with stable Graves' hyperthyroidism. Whether ophthalmopathy could be predicted prospectively was tested in an independent validation cohort made up of roughly 19 hyperthyroidism patients plus 17 patients who later progressed to ophthalmopathy. The 100 or so discovery patients were randomly split 7:3 into training and test sets. Thyroid tissue and blood T-cell repertoires from roughly 6 Graves' hyperthyroidism patients were also compared in the study. After blood sampling, hyperthyroidism patients were treated with methimazole at a starting dose of 30 mg daily, and ophthalmopathy patients were treated with high-dose intravenous methylprednisolone. The paper reports TCR Vbeta CDR3 sequencing of roughly 140 peripheral blood samples: over 40 ophthalmopathy, about 75 hyperthyroidism and around 17 progressor patients.

Relative to germline, V is 6 bases shorter and J is 8 bases shorter, with 14 bases between their ends. CDR1 and CDR2 were assigned from the germline V gene as SQVTM and ANQGSEA. CDR3 length: 13 amino acids, cysteine to phenylalanine. The read is trimmed to its CDR3 DNA, 39 bases read in frame from base 1. Concerning this clonotype itself: Its target antigen remains unknown. Base qualities are not recorded, but no much larger clone differs from it by a single base.

The hyperthyroidism patients were between 18 and 65 years old and newly diagnosed, with a disease duration of less than 2 months. Patients with uncontrolled infections, other autoimmune diseases, pregnancy or lactation were excluded. Diagnoses relied on clinical symptoms, serum thyroxine and TRAb, thyroid ultrasound and orbital computed tomography. Blood from progressor patients was drawn when they were first diagnosed with hyperthyroidism, before any ophthalmopathy symptoms appeared. PBMCs were separated from under 12 ml of fresh peripheral blood using Ficoll-Paque density gradient centrifugation. Patients classed as progressors first received a Graves' hyperthyroidism diagnosis and then went on to develop ophthalmopathy during follow-up. Total RNA was extracted with Trizol reagent, and quality was checked on an Agilent 2100 Bioanalyzer. Broad study findings and their caveats: Most expanded thyroid clonotypes (frequency above 0.001) were also detected in blood, suggesting blood repertoires may reflect thyroid immune responses. No statistical method was used to set the sample size in advance, and investigators knew the group allocation. In validation, the model predicted progression to ophthalmopathy a median of approximately 6.6 months before onset, with 65% to 71% sensitivity and more than 72% specificity. Ophthalmopathy was separated from stable hyperthyroidism by a 13 V-J signature model, with just over 85% sensitivity and about 81% specificity obtained in cross-validation and 80%/75% obtained in testing.

Amplification of TCR beta CDR3 regions was carried out from RNA transcripts. A first-round RT-PCR of the TCR CDR3 used the HTBI primer set with the Qiagen OneStep RT-PCR kit. A second multiplex PCR round built the libraries, followed by size selection and purification. Paired-end sequencing of the libraries was performed with 100 bp reads on an Illumina HiSeq2000. On the authors' methods: SOAPnuke was used to process the raw data, throwing out any read that contained adapters or uncalled bases, had a mean Phred below 15, or lacked an exact constant-primer or identifier match. High-quality paired reads were merged with COPE v1.2.5, and unique nucleotide sequences were defined as clonotypes. MiTCR v1.1 was used to align clonotypes to the IMGT TRBV, TRBD and TRBJ reference segments. The analysis included only V-J combinations with a frequency above 0.0001, which together covered more than 99% of the repertoires. A TCS score was defined as the ratio of F50 (clonal expansion) to E x V (chaos), with BLOSUM62-based TCRdist applied between CDR3 peptides within each V-J. Welch's t-statistics and random forest reduced several hundred V-J features to roughly 13, which were used in a naive Bayes classifier (R e1071). TCRdb trimmed public reads at Q25 via fastp, called clones via MiXCR and kept in-frame beta chains. Each CDR3 protein gets just one entry, which takes the most common genes and DNA from the rows behind it. These V and J calls are TCRdb output, not the study's own analysis. Within this sample are roughly 500,000 distinct CDR3 sequences, with around 14% of them counted one time only. The leading ten clones occupy roughly 5.7% of the sample.

The clonotype was recovered from a woman in her twenties or thirties with Graves' hyperthyroidism that later progressed to Graves' ophthalmopathy. The sequence is built from TRBV29-1 and TRBJ1-6; the D gene is unclear. The sequencing input was blood. In nucleotides, the sequence is TGCAGCGTCTCCGTCGGCGGTGATTCACCCCTCCACTTT. Translated, it gives CSVSVGGDSPLHF.